Shown below are 4 T cell receptor beta chains from a single sample sequenced in a study of Graves' ophthalmopathy and Graves' hyperthyroidism. For repertoire sequencing, the TCR beta CDR3 regions were amplified from RNA transcripts. A first-round RT-PCR used HTBI primers, followed by a second-round multiplex PCR. A single record per CDR3 protein comes from TCRdb applying MiXCR to the multiplex PCR reads. The sample records about 370,000 distinct CDR3 sequences, approximately 18% being singletons. The sequencing input was peripheral blood. The receptors here all came from an adult woman with stable Graves' hyperthyroidism.

This clonotype occurred many times. The junction departs from germline at one end; a sequencing error may be responsible. V and J are TRBV30 and TRBJ2-4, with 8 bases matching TRBD1. This CDR3 has 14 residues. Germline CDR1 is GTSNPN and CDR2 is SVGIG (reference sequence). CDR3 protein: CAWSVTQGVGIKYF. The DNA of the CDR3 is TGTGCCTGGAGTGTGACACAGGGGGTTGGCATTAAGTACTTC.

This clonotype has a count of ten or more. V is TRBV30 and J is TRBJ2-7, with TRBD2 matching 12 bases. There are 17 residues in the CDR3. V lost 4 bases, J lost 2 bases, and 12 bases stayed unmatched. Germline V CDR1 and CDR2: GTSNPN, SVGIG (reference sequence). The CDR3 sequence is CAWNDKLAGGGPYEQYF. CDR3 nucleotide sequence: TGTGCCTGGAATGACAAGCTAGCGGGAGGGGGGCCCTACGAGCAGTACTTC.

On this clonotype itself: An end of the junction does not agree with germline; a read error may underlie this. The CDR3 sequence is CSSRAGGRDTEAFF. CDR3 bases: TGCAGTTCTAGAGCGGGGGGAAGGGACACTGAAGCTTTCTTT. V and J are TRBV20-1 and TRBJ1-1; D may be TRBD1 (5 bases). Per germline, CDR1 DFQATT and CDR2 SNEGSKA (reference sequence). This CDR3 region has 14 residues.

The sample holds many counts of this clonotype. The V call is TRBV7-2, the J call TRBJ2-5; TRBD1 agrees at 8 bases. Germline trimming cut 5 bases from V and 0 bases from J; bases unmatched to any gene: 5. This CDR3 region has 15 residues. Germline CDR1 SGHTA, CDR2 FQGNSA. CDR3 coding DNA: TGTGCCAGCAGCGCGCAGGGGGCTGACCAAGAGACCCAGTACTTC. It codes for CASSAQGADQETQYF.